These 20 T cell receptor beta chains originate from one sample sequenced in a study of T cell repertoires in cytomegalovirus infection. For these receptors, no antigen is known. In TCRdb, the reads were re-called with MiXCR into one record per CDR3 protein. This repertoire shows about 570,000 distinct CDR3 sequences, 35% to 50% found once; its top ten account for 48%. The specimen comprised cultured PBMCs, sampled from culture after CMV antigen stimulation. Receptor source: a human donor in good health (CMV status not recorded). Some clones in this sample may be carry-over from other donors' samples.

The chain links TRBV15 to TRBJ1-2, with 7 bases matching TRBD1. The CDR3 is 15 residues long. The germline CDR1 and CDR2 sequences are LNHNV and YYDKDF (reference sequence). Trimming removed 0 bases from V and 4 bases from J; junction bases left unmatched: 5. The chain's CDR3 is CATSRDGQEGYGYTF. CDR3 bases: TGTGCCACCAGCAGAGACGGACAGGAGGGCTATGGCTACACCTTC.

The chain couples TRBV30 to TRBJ2-4; 8 bases are shared with TRBD2. The germline V gene has CDR1 GTSNPN and CDR2 SVGIG (reference sequence). V lost 5 bases to trimming and J lost 6 bases; unmatched junction nucleotides: 6. The CDR3 sequence is 13 residues long. Here the CDR3 DNA reads TGTGCCTGGTCGGGAGGGCCTGGAAACATTCAGTACTTC. Encoded protein: CAWSGGPGNIQYF. Full variable domain (rest looked up from reference TRBV30 and TRBJ2-4): SQTIHQWPATLVQPVGSPLSLECTVEGTSNPNLYWYRQAAGRGLQLLFYSVGIGQISSEVPQNLSASRPQDRQFILSSKKLLLSDSGFYLCAWSGGPGNIQYFGAGTRLSVL.

This clonotype occurred a few times. The chain carries TRBV7-6 and TRBJ2-3, with D possibly being TRBD2 (6 bases). Germline V gives CDR1 SGHVS, CDR2 FNYEAQ. Trimming pared 3 bases from V and 4 bases from J, leaving 14 bases between. CDR3 length equals 15 residues. CDR3 protein: CASSFPEEGPDTQYF. The CDR3 nucleotides are TGTGCCAGCAGCTTTCCGGAGGAGGGCCCAGATACGCAGTATTTT. Using reference TRBV7-6 and TRBJ2-3 for the parts outside the CDR3, the full variable domain is GAGVSQSPRYKVTKRGQDVALRCDPISGHVSLYWYRQALGQGPEFLTYFNYEAQQDKSGLPNDRFSAERPEGSISTLTIQRTEQRDSAMYRCASSFPEEGPDTQYFGPGTRLTVL.

This rearrangement joins TRBV7-2 to TRBJ2-1; TRBD2 matches at 10 bases. This CDR3 comprises 15 residues. CDR1 and CDR2 (germline): SGHTA, FQGNSA. V shed 0 bases, J shed 10 bases, and the junction held 6 bases outside the gene matches. The CDR3: CASSLAGLAGVEQFF. The CDR3 DNA reads TGTGCCAGCAGCTTAGCCGGCCTAGCGGGAGTAGAGCAGTTCTTC.

In nucleotides, the CDR3 is TGTGCCAGCAGGAATGCAAGGGGAACAGATACGCAGTATTTT. This gives the protein CASRNARGTDTQYF. V and J are TRBV7-2 and TRBJ2-3; D possibly corresponds to TRBD1 (5 bases). V was pared by 6 bases and J by 3 bases, with 13 bases between. Per germline, CDR1 SGHTA and CDR2 FQGNSA. The length of the CDR3 is 14 residues.

The table lists this clonotype with a few counts. V and J are TRBV10-1 and TRBJ1-1; D is possibly TRBD1 (5 bases). The length of the CDR3 is 13 residues. Trimming pared 7 bases from V and 2 bases from J, leaving 11 bases between. Germline V CDR1 and CDR2: WNHNN, SYGVQD (reference sequence). The CDR3 coding sequence is TGCGCCAGCAAAAGGGGATTTAACACTGAAGCTTTCTTT. Its protein product is CASKRGFNTEAFF.

V and J are TRBV7-2 and TRBJ2-7; 12 nucleotides match TRBD2. CDR3 length equals 15 residues. Germline CDR1 and CDR2: SGHTA and FQGNSA. With V trimmed by 5 bases and J by 5 bases, 7 bases remained unmatched. The CDR3 sequence is CASSPRLAGAHEQYF. In DNA, the CDR3 is TGTGCCAGCAGCCCGCGACTAGCGGGAGCCCACGAGCAGTACTTC.

This clonotype came up once. The chain is built from TRBV20-1 and TRBJ1-1; TRBD1 matches 8 bases. After removal of 1 base from V and 3 bases from J, the junction contained 7 bases not matched to a gene. This CDR3 has 15 amino acids. In germline, CDR1 is DFQATT, CDR2 SNEGSKA (reference sequence). The CDR3 reads CSARAPGGAYTEAFF. DNA for the CDR3: TGCAGTGCTAGAGCTCCAGGGGGCGCTTACACTGAAGCTTTCTTT.

This clonotype was counted only a few times. The rearrangement uses TRBV20-1 and TRBJ2-1, with 10 bases fitting TRBD2. The CDR3 is 15 residues long. Germline CDR1 DFQATT, CDR2 SNEGSKA (reference sequence). The V segment lost 0 bases and the J segment 9 bases; nucleotides outside the gene matches: 8. The CDR3 DNA sequence: TGCAGTGCTAGAGATTCCCTAGCGGGAGCATTTGAGCAGTTCTTC. This translates into CSARDSLAGAFEQFF.

This clonotype was seen more than once but under ten times. The chain carries TRBV7-2 and TRBJ2-7, with D possibly matching TRBD2 (5 bases). CDR1 and CDR2 from the germline V gene are SGHTA and FQGNSA. V gave up 5 bases and J gave up 3 bases, with 11 bases separating them. There are 13 residues in the CDR3. The DNA of the CDR3 is TGTGCCAGCAGCAACACGGGAAGCTACGAGCAGTACTTC. Translation gives CASSNTGSYEQYF.

The V and J genes are TRBV12-3 or TRBV12-4 and TRBJ1-5; D unclear. With 2 bases removed from V and 6 bases from J, the gap between germline ends came to 8 bases. The CDR3 is 13 amino acids. This chain's CDR3 is CASSLQGFQPQHF. CDR3 bases: TGTGCCAGCAGTTTACAAGGGTTTCAGCCCCAGCATTTT.

This clonotype appeared a few times. The chain is built from TRBV7-2 and TRBJ2-5; unclear D gene. Germline-derived CDR1 and CDR2 are SGHTA and FQGNSA. The CDR3 consists of 14 residues. Trimming shortened V by 5 bases and J by 2 bases, and 12 bases separated the two germline ends. The CDR3: CASSPLLRQETQYF. The CDR3 coding sequence is TGTGCCAGCAGCCCGCTCCTAAGGCAAGAGACCCAGTACTTC.

V and J are TRBV7-2 and TRBJ1-6; a weak D match, TRBD1 (6 bases). This CDR3 is 17 amino acids long. Trimming removed 4 bases at V and 9 bases at J, with 22 bases between. The germline gives CDR1 SGHTA, CDR2 FQGNSA. The CDR3 DNA sequence: TGTGCCAGCAGCTCCGGTGGGGGGGGCACATTGCTTTCACCCCTCCACTTT. It yields the protein CASSSGGGGTLLSPLHF.

The chain joins TRBV5-4 to TRBJ2-3, with D possibly being TRBD1 (6 bases). V lost 0 bases and J lost 2, with 19 bases in between. CDR3 length equals 18 residues. Germline-derived CDR1 and CDR2 are SGHNT and YYREEE (reference sequence). The CDR3 is CASSLGGSPRGNTDTQYF. The CDR3 DNA reads as TGTGCCAGCAGCTTGGGAGGTTCTCCGAGGGGGAACACAGATACGCAGTATTTT.

This clonotype was found a few times. This chain joins TRBV7-2 and TRBJ2-7; D perhaps matches TRBD1 (6 bases). V gave up 4 bases and J gave up 4 bases, with 11 bases separating them. Per the germline V gene, CDR1 is SGHTA and CDR2 is FQGNSA. The CDR3 contains 13 residues. The CDR3 sequence: CASSYTTGYEQYF. The CDR3, as DNA: TGTGCCAGCAGCTACACGACAGGTTACGAGCAGTACTTC.

The J gene is TRBJ2-3, the V gene TRBV6-5; 8 nucleotides align to TRBD1. Germline loops: CDR1 MNHEY, CDR2 SVGAGI. With V trimmed by 6 bases and J by 0 bases, 5 bases remained unmatched. There are 15 residues in the CDR3. The CDR3 DNA sequence: TGTGCCAGCAGACCCGGACAGGGTAGCACAGATACGCAGTATTTT. It encodes CASRPGQGSTDTQYF.

The V call is TRBV6-6, the J call TRBJ2-7; 7 bases are shared with TRBD1. CDR1 is MNHNY, CDR2 SVGAGI, per germline (reference sequence). The CDR3 is 15 residues long. The V segment lost 7 bases and the J segment 3 bases; nucleotides outside the gene matches: 12. This CDR3 reads CASTSQVQGSYEQYF. The CDR3 DNA reads TGTGCCAGCACCTCACAGGTACAGGGGAGCTACGAGCAGTACTTC.

This clonotype was seen more than once but under ten times. The chain carries TRBV18 and TRBJ1-6, with 7 bases that match TRBD1. The CDR3 runs to 16 residues. Trimming cost V 2 bases and J 4 bases; bases outside gene matches: 5. Germline CDR1 and CDR2: KGHSH and LQKENI. The CDR3 protein is CASSPETGNYNSPLHF. CDR3 in DNA: TGTGCCAGCTCACCAGAGACAGGGAATTATAATTCACCCCTCCACTTT.

The V and J genes are TRBV27 and TRBJ2-2; a possible D gene is TRBD1 (6 bases). The germline CDR1 and CDR2 sequences are MNHEY and SMNVEV (reference sequence). The CDR3 consists of 16 residues. Between the trimmed V and J ends, which lost 0 bases and 3 bases, there was a span of 11 bases. The CDR3: CASSLSWGPDTGELFF. CDR3 coding DNA: TGTGCCAGCAGTTTATCGTGGGGGCCGGACACCGGGGAGCTGTTTTTT.

V and J are TRBV12-3 or TRBV12-4 and TRBJ2-3, with TRBD2 matching 11 bases. The CDR3 length is 18 residues. The trim removed 3 bases at V and 3 bases at J, leaving 11 bases unmatched. CDR3 sequence reads: CASSFLDTTSGVTDTQYF. CDR3 in DNA: TGTGCCAGCAGTTTTCTCGATACGACTAGCGGGGTGACAGATACGCAGTATTTT.